Below, one T cell receptor (beta chain) is given with its context. Autoimmune disease history or systemic immunosuppression was exclusionary. The entry originates in a study of OX40 agonist ivuxolimab in advanced cancers. Study-wide background: Partial responses occurred in three patients (one hepatocellular carcinoma, two cutaneous melanoma).

The V end lost 6 bases, the J end lost 4 bases, and 22 bases lay between the germline ends. CDR1 is LGHNT, CDR2 FRNRAP, per germline. The CDR3 totals 16 residues. TCRdb's copy holds only in-frame clones and misses some; the assay was immunoSEQ multiplex PCR. Of about 5,600 clones detected, just over 65% appear once; the ten largest clones hold 36%. The origin of this receptor is an adult with an advanced solid tumor such as melanoma, head and neck, liver or kidney cancer. This specimen was CD4+ or CD8+ T cells sorted from blood, taken in a trial of the OX40 agonist ivuxolimab. This chain joins TRBV12-5 and TRBJ2-7; D is perhaps TRBD2 (6 bases). CDR3 amino acids: CASGGGPHSTRYEQYF. The CDR3 DNA follows: TGTGCTAGTGGGGGAGGACCACACTCGACCAGGTACGAGCAGTACTTC.